The T cell receptor (beta chain) described here comes from a study of Ad26.COV2.S vaccination and SARS-CoV-2 variants. TCRdb's table, derived via immunoSEQ multiplex PCR, lists solely in-frame clones and lacks some. The data show hundreds of thousands of clones, with around nine tenths seen just once and about 3.5% held by the top ten. Treatment indicated: about 20 received Ad26.COV2.S at low or high dose, single or two shots; a few received placebo; per-sample allocation not given. Each sample was drawn 63 days after the first injection (of vaccine or placebo). Trimming pared 7 bases from V and 5 bases from J, leaving 15 bases between. Germline assignment: CDR1 LNHDA and CDR2 SQIVND (reference sequence). CDR3 size: 14 residues.

The origin of this receptor is a person between 18 and 65 years old who received the Ad26.COV2.S COVID-19 vaccine or a placebo. The sample was peripheral blood, taken in a trial of Ad26.COV2.S vaccine versus placebo. The chain recombines TRBV19 with TRBJ1-3; a weak D match, TRBD1 (6 bases). CDR3 residues: CASIQGMDRNTIYF. The CDR3, as DNA: TGTGCCAGTATCCAGGGGATGGATAGAAACACCATATATTTT. Together with reference TRBV19 and TRBJ1-3, the CDR3 gives the full variable domain: DGGITQSPKYLFRKEGQNVTLSCEQNLNHDAMYWYRQDPGQGLRLIYYSQIVNDFQKGDIAEGYSVSREKKESFPLTVTSAQKNPTAFYLCASIQGMDRNTIYFGEGSWLTVV.